The 18 T cell receptor beta chains given below trace back to one sample, sequenced in a study of blood T cells in healthy people across ages. A second PCR of about 7 to 12 cycles used a sample-barcoded 5' primer and a J-beta primer mix. MiXCR, run by TCRdb on the 5' RACE reads, gives a single entry per CDR3 protein. The sample yields hundreds of thousands of distinct CDR3 sequences, under 35% seen once. The sequenced material came from blood. The receptors come from a woman at least 80 years old in good health.

V gene TRBV24-1 combines with J gene TRBJ2-5; D is uncertain. The germline CDR1 and CDR2 sequences are KGHDR and SFDVKD. Trimming stripped 4 bases from V and 1 base from J, with 18 bases between. The CDR3 loop spans 17 amino acids. The CDR3 spells CATSDPHQVGRQETQYF. In nucleotides, the CDR3 is TGTGCCACCAGTGACCCGCACCAGGTCGGGCGCCAAGAGACCCAGTACTTC.

CDR3 loop: CASSSRALNTEAFF. The CDR3 DNA sequence: TGTGCCAGCAGTTCTCGGGCGTTGAACACTGAAGCTTTCTTT. The chain is built from TRBV28 and TRBJ1-1, with D unresolved. Germline lookup yields CDR1 MDHEN and CDR2 SYDVKM. CDR3 length equals 14 residues. V lost 4 bases and J lost 0, with 9 bases in between.

About this clonotype itself: A much larger clone differs from this one at a single base, so this may be a read error. V is TRBV18 and J is TRBJ2-5; TRBD1 might be the D (6 bases). Judging by the DNA end, TRBJ2-7 fits better; the J call may be wrong. Germline V gene lookup returns CDR1 KGHSH and CDR2 LQKENI. The CDR3 runs to 15 residues. This CDR3 is CASSRLRQAFDEQYF. CDR3 sequence (DNA): TGTGCCAGCTCACGACTACGACAGGCCTTCGACGAGCAGTACTTC.

This clonotype was counted between two and nine times. The rearrangement joins TRBV25-1 to TRBJ1-5; 8 bases agree with TRBD1. Unmatched junction bases numbered 4, after V lost 4 bases and J lost 2 bases. The CDR3 totals 15 residues. Germline V CDR1 and CDR2: MGHDK, SYGVNS. This CDR3 reads CASSGGQGRNQPQHF. The CDR3 DNA follows: TGTGCCAGCAGTGGCGGACAGGGCCGCAATCAGCCCCAGCATTTT.

The sample holds a few counts of this clonotype. The gene calls are TRBV5-6 and TRBJ1-6; D is unresolved. Germline CDR1 is SGHDT and CDR2 is YYEEEE. The CDR3 covers 13 residues. The germline V and J ends were trimmed by 0 bases and 6 bases, with 4 bases remaining between them. Written as DNA, the CDR3 is TGTGCCAGCAGCTTGGATTTTAATTCACCCCTCCACTTT. As protein: CASSLDFNSPLHF.

This clonotype was counted many times. This chain joins TRBV10-2 and TRBJ2-3; 8 bases are a match to TRBD2. Per the germline V gene, CDR1 is WSHSY and CDR2 is SAAADI. The CDR3 spans 14 residues. J was trimmed by 5 bases and V by 5 bases; bases with no gene match: 6. CDR3 sequence: CASSRSGSRDTQYF. The CDR3 DNA reads TGCGCCAGCAGTAGGAGCGGGAGTCGAGATACGCAGTATTTT.

This clonotype was seen a few times. The J gene is TRBJ2-3, the V gene TRBV7-9; 8 positions agree with TRBD2. The J segment lost 5 bases and the V segment lost 1 base, leaving 8 bases of the junction unmatched. Germline assignment: CDR1 SEHNR and CDR2 FQNEAQ (reference sequence). The CDR3 is 16 amino acids. CDR3 loop: CASSLGKRGPRDTQYF. The CDR3 nucleotides read TGTGCCAGCAGCTTAGGCAAGCGGGGGCCAAGAGATACGCAGTATTTT.

About this clonotype itself: This may be a read error, as it is one base from a much larger clone. The chain carries TRBV3-1 and TRBJ2-5, with a tentative D call TRBD1 (6 bases). This CDR3 has 14 residues. Germline V lookup: CDR1 LGHDT, CDR2 YNNKEL (reference sequence). The V end lost 4 bases, the J end lost 11 bases, and 20 bases lay between the germline ends. The CDR3 nucleotides are TGTGCCAGCAGCCGGACAGCATCCTACAATGAGCAGTACTTC. Translated, it gives CASSRTASYNEQYF.

This clonotype has more than one count but fewer than ten. The V and J genes are TRBV5-1 and TRBJ2-2; D might be TRBD2 (5 bases). Trimming shortened V by 3 bases and J by 2 bases, and 17 bases separated the two germline ends. The CDR3 runs 17 residues. The germline V gene has CDR1 SGHRS and CDR2 YFSETQ. CDR3 sequence: CASSYGPAGPNTGELFF. The CDR3, as DNA: TGCGCCAGCAGCTACGGACCGGCGGGCCCAAACACCGGGGAGCTGTTTTTT.

The chain is built from TRBV20-1 and TRBJ1-4; 9 bases align to TRBD1. The germline gives CDR1 DFQATT, CDR2 SNEGSKA (reference sequence). The V and J ends lost 6 bases and 8 bases, in that order; junction bases with no gene match: 10. The CDR3 totals 14 residues. DNA for the CDR3: TGCAGTGCGAGTACAGGGGGCGCGTGGGAAAAACTGTTTTTT. This codes for CSASTGGAWEKLFF.

This clonotype appeared many times. The chain joins TRBV12-3 or TRBV12-4 to TRBJ1-5; D not certain. V was trimmed by 6 bases and J by 0 bases, leaving 12 bases between them. This CDR3 comprises 15 residues. CDR3: CASSSRPISNQPQHF. Written as DNA, the CDR3 is TGTGCCAGCAGCAGTAGACCGATTAGCAATCAGCCCCAGCATTTT.

This clonotype appeared many times. The chain joins TRBV7-6 to TRBJ2-1; either TRBD1 or TRBD2 may supply D (5 bases each). This CDR3 has 13 amino acids. The germline gives CDR1 SGHVS, CDR2 FNYEAQ. Deletions cut 5 bases from V and 5 bases from J, with 10 bases between. The CDR3 sequence is CASSRDGHNEQFF. The CDR3 coding sequence is TGTGCCAGCAGCCGGGACGGCCACAATGAGCAGTTCTTC.

This chain joins TRBV7-2 and TRBJ2-5; D unclear. Trimming left V 5 bases short and J 7 bases short, with 14 bases between. The germline V gene has CDR1 SGHTA and CDR2 FQGNSA. There are 13 residues in the CDR3. This chain's CDR3 is CASSNGYFGTQYF. DNA for the CDR3: TGTGCCAGCAGCAACGGGTACTTTGGGACCCAGTACTTC.

In the case of this clonotype: Just one base apart from a much larger clone, this may be a read error. The chain recombines TRBV12-3 or TRBV12-4 with TRBJ2-5, with unresolved D. CDR3 length: 15 residues. CDR3 DNA: TGTGCCAGCAGTTTGGGCAGAGTAACACAAGGGACCCAGTACTTC. Amino acid sequence: CASSLGRVTQGTQYF.

The rearrangement uses TRBV4-3 and TRBJ2-7; TRBD2 is a possible D gene (5 bases). The CDR3 loop spans 15 amino acids. V was trimmed by 0 bases and J by 0 bases, leaving 9 bases between them. Germline-derived CDR1 and CDR2 are LGHNA and YSLEER. CDR3 in amino acids: CASSQEAVSSYEQYF. The CDR3 DNA reads as TGCGCCAGCAGCCAAGAAGCGGTTAGCTCCTACGAGCAGTACTTC.

The J gene is TRBJ2-3, the V gene TRBV5-1, with D perhaps matching TRBD2 (6 bases). Germline lookup yields CDR1 SGHRS and CDR2 YFSETQ. This CDR3 has 16 residues. V lost 0 bases to trimming and J lost 5 bases, with 16 bases between them. CDR3 sequence: CASSLGSGGVGDTQYF. CDR3 DNA sequence: TGCGCCAGCAGCTTGGGGAGTGGAGGGGTTGGAGATACGCAGTATTTT.

This clonotype was counted a single time. Possible read error: a much larger clone is one base away. The gene calls are TRBV5-6 and TRBJ2-5; TRBD1 matches at 7 bases. The assigned J gene may be wrong: the sequence end matches TRBJ2-7 better. The CDR3 consists of 14 residues. Germline V gene lookup returns CDR1 SGHDT and CDR2 YYEEEE. The CDR3 nucleotides read TGTGCCAACAGGTTCACAGGGGCCAGCTACGAGCAGTACTTC. It is translated as CANRFTGASYEQYF.

This clonotype came up many times. V is TRBV7-8 and J is TRBJ1-2, with 11 bases aligning to TRBD1. Per the germline V gene, CDR1 is SGHVS and CDR2 is FQNEAQ. The CDR3 contains 18 residues. J gave up 3 bases and V 4 bases, and 13 bases lay outside the gene matches. CDR3 residues: CASSSYRDRGKTDYGYTF. For the CDR3, the DNA is TGTGCCAGCAGCTCTTACCGGGACAGGGGGAAGACGGACTATGGCTACACCTTC. Together with reference TRBV7-8 and TRBJ1-2, the CDR3 gives the full variable domain: GAGVSQSPRYKVAKRGQDVALRCDPISGHVSLFWYQQALGQGPEFLTYFQNEAQLDKSGLPSDRFFAERPEGSVSTLKIQRTQQEDSAVYLCASSSYRDRGKTDYGYTFGSGTRLTVV.